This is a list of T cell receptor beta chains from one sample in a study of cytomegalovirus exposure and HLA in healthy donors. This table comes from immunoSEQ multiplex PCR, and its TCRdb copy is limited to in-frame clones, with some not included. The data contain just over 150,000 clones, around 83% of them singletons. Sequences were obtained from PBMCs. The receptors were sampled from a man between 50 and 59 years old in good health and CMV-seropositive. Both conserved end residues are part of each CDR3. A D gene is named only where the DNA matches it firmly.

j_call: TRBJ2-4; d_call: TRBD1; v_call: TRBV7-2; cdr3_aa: CASSLPQGANIQYF
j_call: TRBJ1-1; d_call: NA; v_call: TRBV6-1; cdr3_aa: CASMRMNTEAFF
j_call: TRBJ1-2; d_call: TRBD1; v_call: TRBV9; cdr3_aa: CASSVGDGQGYGYTF
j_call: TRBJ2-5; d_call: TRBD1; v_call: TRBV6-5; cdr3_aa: CATRQGPETQYF
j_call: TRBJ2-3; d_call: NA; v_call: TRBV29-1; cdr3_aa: CSDWGDTDTQYF
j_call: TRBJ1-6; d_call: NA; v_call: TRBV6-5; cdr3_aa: CASRRSRGLISPLHF
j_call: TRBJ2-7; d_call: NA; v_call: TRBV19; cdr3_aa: CASKKTGTDSSYEQYF
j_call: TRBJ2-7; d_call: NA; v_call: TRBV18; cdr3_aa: CASSPQGGYEQYF
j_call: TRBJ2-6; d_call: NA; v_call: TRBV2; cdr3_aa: CASSPQSSGANVLTF
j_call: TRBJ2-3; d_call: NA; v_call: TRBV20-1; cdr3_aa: CSAYRGDTQYF
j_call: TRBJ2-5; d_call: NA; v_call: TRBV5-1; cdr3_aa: CASSLSGRETQYF
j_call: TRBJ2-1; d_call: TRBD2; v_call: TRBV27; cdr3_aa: CASSPHSGSSYNEQFF
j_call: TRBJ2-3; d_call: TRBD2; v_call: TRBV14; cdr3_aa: CASSQDLGEGTDTQYF
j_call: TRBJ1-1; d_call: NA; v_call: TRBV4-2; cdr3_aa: CASSQELGSAGTEAFF
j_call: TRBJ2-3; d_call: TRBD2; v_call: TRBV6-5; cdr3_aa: CASSGGGNTDTQYF
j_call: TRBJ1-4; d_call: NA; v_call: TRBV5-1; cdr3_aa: CASSLDRANEKLFF
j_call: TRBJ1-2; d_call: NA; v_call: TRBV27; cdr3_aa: CASSLSMGAGYGYTF
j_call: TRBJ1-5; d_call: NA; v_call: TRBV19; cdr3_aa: CASSIRSRTNQPQHF
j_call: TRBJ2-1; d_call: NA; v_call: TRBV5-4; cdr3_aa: CASSLVGSSYNEQFF
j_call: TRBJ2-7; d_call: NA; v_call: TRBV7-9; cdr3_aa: CASSRNRDYEQYF
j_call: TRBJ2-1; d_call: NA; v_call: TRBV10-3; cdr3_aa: CAISESGGGAKFF
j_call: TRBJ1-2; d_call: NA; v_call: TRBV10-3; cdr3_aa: CAISEGGSERANYGYTF
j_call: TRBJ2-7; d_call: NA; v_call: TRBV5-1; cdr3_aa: CASSLGGRAYEQYF
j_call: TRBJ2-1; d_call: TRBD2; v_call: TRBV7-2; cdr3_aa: CASSPLRAGDYNEQFF
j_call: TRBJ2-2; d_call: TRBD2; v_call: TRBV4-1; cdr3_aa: CASSPRRGVNTGELFF
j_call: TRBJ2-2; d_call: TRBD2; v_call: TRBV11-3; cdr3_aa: CASSLFAGANTGELFF
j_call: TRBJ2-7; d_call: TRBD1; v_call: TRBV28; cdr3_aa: CASSLLDRKKTYEQYF
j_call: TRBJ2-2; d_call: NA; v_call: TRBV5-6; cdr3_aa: CASSLVTSSPGELFF
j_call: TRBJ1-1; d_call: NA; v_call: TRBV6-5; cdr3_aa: CASRTAGTLNTEAFF
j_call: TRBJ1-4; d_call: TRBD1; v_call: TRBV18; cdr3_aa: CASSPTKGAYEKLFF
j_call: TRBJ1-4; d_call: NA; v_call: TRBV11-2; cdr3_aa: CASRGGPNEKLFF
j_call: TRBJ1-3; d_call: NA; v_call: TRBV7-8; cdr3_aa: CASSSLGGQYSGNTIYF
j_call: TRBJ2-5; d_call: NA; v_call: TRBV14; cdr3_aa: CASSRGTAQETQYF
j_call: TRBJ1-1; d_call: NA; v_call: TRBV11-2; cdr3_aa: CASSLLGDTEAFF
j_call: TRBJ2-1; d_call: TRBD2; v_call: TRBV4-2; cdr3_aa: CASSLRLADAYNEQFF
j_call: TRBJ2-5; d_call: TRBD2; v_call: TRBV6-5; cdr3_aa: CASSYAAGGGQETQYF
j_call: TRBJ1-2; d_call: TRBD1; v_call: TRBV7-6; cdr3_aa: CASSPQGGDYGYTF
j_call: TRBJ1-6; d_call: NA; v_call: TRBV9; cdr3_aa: CASSVVEGPTYNSPLHF
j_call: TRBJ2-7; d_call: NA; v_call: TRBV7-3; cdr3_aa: CASSLHRGSSYEQYF
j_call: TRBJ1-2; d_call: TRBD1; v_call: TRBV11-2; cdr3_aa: CASSSGQGLSDGYTF
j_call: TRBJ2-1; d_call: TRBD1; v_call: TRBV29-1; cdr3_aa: CSVFGTGKGEQFF
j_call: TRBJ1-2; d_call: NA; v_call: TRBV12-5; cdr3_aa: CASGLGGHYGYTF
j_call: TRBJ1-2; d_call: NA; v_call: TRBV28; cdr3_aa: CASSLFGARTNYGYTF
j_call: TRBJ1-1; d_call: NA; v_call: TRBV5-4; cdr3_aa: CASMGSTEAFF
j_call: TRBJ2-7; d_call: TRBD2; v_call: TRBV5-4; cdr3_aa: CASSSGTSGGYEQYF
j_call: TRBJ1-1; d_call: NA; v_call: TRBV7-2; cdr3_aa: CASSLGQLNTEAFF
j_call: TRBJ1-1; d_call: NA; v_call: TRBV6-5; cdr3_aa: CASVRDGGSTEAFF
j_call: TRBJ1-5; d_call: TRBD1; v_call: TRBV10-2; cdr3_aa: CASSGGQGVQPQHF
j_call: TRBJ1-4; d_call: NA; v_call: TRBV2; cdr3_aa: CASSERYSEEKLFF
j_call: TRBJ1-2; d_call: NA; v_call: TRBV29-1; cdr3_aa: CSVEFFYYGYTF
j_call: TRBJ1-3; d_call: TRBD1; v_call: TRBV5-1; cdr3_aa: CASSEWTGSGNTIYF
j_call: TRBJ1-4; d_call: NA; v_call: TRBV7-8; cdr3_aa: CASSLGRGGLQEKLFF
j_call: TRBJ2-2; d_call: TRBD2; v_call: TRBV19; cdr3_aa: CASSISLAGYTGELFF